This entry lists 28 T cell receptor beta chains sequenced from one sample in a study of blood T cell repertoires in COVID-19. Produced via immunoSEQ multiplex PCR; TCRdb's table is partial and in-frame only. The table records some 100,000 clones, roughly 90% of them present only once. The sequenced sample was peripheral blood. Source of these receptors: a man in his 70s with acute or convalescent COVID-19.

The chain combines TRBV4-1 with TRBJ1-6; D remains ambiguous. Trimming shortened V by 0 bases and J by 10 bases, and 10 bases separated the two germline ends. The germline V gene has CDR1 MGHRA and CDR2 YSYEKL. The CDR3 spans 14 residues. CDR3 sequence (DNA): TGCGCCAGCAGCCAAGAGGGCAGTTCCTCACCCCTCCACTTT. Translation: CASSQEGSSSPLHF.

The chain uses TRBV2 and TRBJ2-3, with TRBD2 identical over 7 bases. Germline V gene sequence: CDR1 SNHLY, CDR2 FYNNEI. V lost 1 base and J lost 0; bases outside the gene matches: 10. There are 18 residues in the CDR3. The CDR3 loop reads CASSEVSGLVSSTDTQYF. CDR3 coding DNA: TGTGCCAGCAGTGAAGTGTCAGGACTAGTCTCGAGCACAGATACGCAGTATTTT.

The rearrangement uses TRBV30 and TRBJ1-2; the match to TRBD1 covers 10 bases. V lost 5 bases to trimming and J lost 4 bases; unmatched junction nucleotides: 1. The CDR3 length is 12 residues. Germline assignment: CDR1 GTSNPN and CDR2 SVGIG (reference sequence). This chain's CDR3 is CAWGQGGYGYTF. Written as DNA, the CDR3 is TGTGCCTGGGGACAGGGGGGCTATGGCTACACCTTC. The variable domain in full, completed from reference TRBV30 and TRBJ1-2, reads SQTIHQWPATLVQPVGSPLSLECTVEGTSNPNLYWYRQAAGRGLQLLFYSVGIGQISSEVPQNLSASRPQDRQFILSSKKLLLSDSGFYLCAWGQGGYGYTFGSGTRLTVV.

The V and J genes are TRBV18 and TRBJ1-5; 7 bases match TRBD1. V trimming: 5 bases; J trimming: 3 bases; junction bases outside the gene matches: 7. CDR1 and CDR2 (germline): KGHSH, LQKENI. The CDR3 runs 15 residues. The chain's CDR3 is CASSNSGQLNQPQHF. CDR3 nucleotide sequence: TGTGCCAGCTCAAACTCGGGACAGCTCAATCAGCCCCAGCATTTT.

This clone was seen only once. The rearrangement joins TRBV9 to TRBJ1-2; tentative D call: TRBD1 (5 bases). Germline V gene lookup returns CDR1 SGDLS and CDR2 YYNGEE. The CDR3 loop spans 13 amino acids. Trimming took off 1 base at V and 7 bases at J, with 11 bases between the two ends. CDR3: CASSVTGGSGYTF. The CDR3 DNA follows: TGTGCCAGCAGCGTAACCGGGGGGAGTGGCTACACCTTC. The whole variable domain, remainder taken from reference TRBV9 and TRBJ1-2, is DSGVTQTPKHLITATGQRVTLRCSPRSGDLSVYWYQQSLDQGLQFLIQYYNGEERAKGNILERFSAQQFPDLHSELNLSSLELGDSALYFCASSVTGGSGYTFGSGTRLTVV.

The chain employs TRBV19 and TRBJ1-2, with D perhaps matching TRBD1 (6 bases). This CDR3 has 14 amino acids. The V gene lost 3 bases and the J gene lost 5 bases, with 13 bases spanning the gap. Looked up from germline, CDR1 is LNHDA and CDR2 is SQIVND (reference sequence). The chain's CDR3 is CASSILTGPYGYTF. CDR3 nucleotides: TGTGCCAGTAGTATCCTAACAGGGCCTTATGGCTACACCTTC.

The chain links TRBV6-5 to TRBJ1-1; D uncertain. Trimming left V 0 bases short and J 0 bases short, with 5 bases between. CDR1 MNHEY and CDR2 SVGAGI come from the germline V gene. This CDR3 comprises 14 residues. The CDR3 loop is CASSYSSVNTEAFF. In nucleotides, the CDR3 is TGTGCCAGCAGTTACTCGTCGGTGAACACTGAAGCTTTCTTT.

The chain carries TRBV3-1 (or the pseudogene TRBV3-2) and TRBJ1-4; D ambiguous. Germline CDR1 and CDR2: LGHDT and YNNKEL (reference sequence). Between the trimmed V and J ends, which lost 7 bases and 5 bases, there was a span of 14 bases. The length of the CDR3 is 14 residues. This CDR3 is CASNFRSGNEKLFF. The CDR3 nucleotides read TGTGCCAGCAACTTTCGTTCCGGGAATGAAAAACTGTTTTTT.

This sequence joins TRBV5-6 and TRBJ2-3; possibly TRBD2 for D (6 bases). CDR1 and CDR2 (germline): SGHDT, YYEEEE. Trimming took 2 bases from V and 1 from J, leaving 11 bases between them. The CDR3 sequence is 15 residues long. CDR3 sequence (DNA): TGTGCCAGCAGCTTACCTAGCGAGGGCACAGATACGCAGTATTTT. Encoded protein: CASSLPSEGTDTQYF.

J is TRBJ2-5 and V is TRBV7-9, with 10 bases identical to TRBD2. CDR1 is SEHNR, CDR2 FQNEAQ, per germline (reference sequence). CDR3 length: 15 amino acids. Losses at the gene ends were 5 bases for V and 4 bases for J; bases not matched to a gene: 7. In DNA, the CDR3 is TGTGCCAGCAGCCCCAGCGGGGGGGGCCGAGAGACCCAGTACTTC. This translates into CASSPSGGGRETQYF.

The chain carries TRBV7-9 and TRBJ1-2, with 7 nucleotides matching TRBD1. J gave up 4 bases and V 4 bases, and 9 bases lay outside the gene matches. Germline V gives CDR1 SEHNR, CDR2 FQNEAQ (reference sequence). The CDR3 is 15 amino acids. In DNA, the CDR3 is TGTGCCAGCAGCTCATCGGGACAGATGATCTATGGCTACACCTTC. Protein sequence: CASSSSGQMIYGYTF.

J is TRBJ2-2 and V is TRBV14; 8 bases map to TRBD2. Trimming took 6 bases from V and 6 from J; bases not matched to a gene: 9. Germline V CDR1 and CDR2: SGHDN, FVKESK. CDR3 length: 15 residues. This chain's CDR3 is CASRPGLGDPGELFF. The CDR3 bases are TGTGCCAGCAGACCGGGACTAGGGGACCCCGGGGAGCTGTTTTTT. Full variable domain (remainder filled in from reference TRBV14 and TRBJ2-2): EAGVTQFPSHSVIEKGQTVTLRCDPISGHDNLYWYRRVMGKEIKFLLHFVKESKQDESGMPNNRFLAERTGGTYSTLKVQPAELEDSGVYFCASRPGLGDPGELFFGEGSRLTVL.

The J gene is TRBJ2-5, the V gene TRBV7-3; 7 bases match TRBD1. The CDR3 is 15 amino acids. The junction had 5 bases not matched to a gene; V was cut back by 2 bases and J by 2 bases. Per the germline V gene, CDR1 is SGHTA and CDR2 is FQGTGA. The CDR3, as DNA: TGTGCCAGCAGCTTATGGGGGACAGTACAAGAGACCCAGTACTTC. Protein sequence: CASSLWGTVQETQYF.

This chain joins TRBV7-9 and TRBJ2-7; 12 bases match TRBD2. The CDR3 covers 18 residues. Looked up from germline, CDR1 is SEHNR and CDR2 is FQNEAQ (reference sequence). Trimming removed 2 bases from V and 5 bases from J; junction bases left unmatched: 13. The CDR3 loop is CASSLNLLAGGISDEQYF. Here the CDR3 DNA reads TGTGCCAGCAGCTTAAACTTGCTAGCGGGAGGGATAAGCGACGAGCAGTACTTC.

Concerning this clone: At one boundary the junction diverges from the germline segment, which might be a read error. The chain links TRBV6-2 or TRBV6-3 to TRBJ1-1; no reliable D call. The CDR3 extends over 12 amino acids. Germline CDR1 reads MNHEY; CDR2 reads SVGEGT. This CDR3 is CASSSMWADAFF. The CDR3 coding sequence is TGTGCCAGCAGTTCCATGTGGGCTGATGCTTTCTTT.

V gene TRBV5-4 combines with J gene TRBJ1-6, with D maybe TRBD1 (6 bases). Germline CDR1 is SGHNT and CDR2 is YYREEE (reference sequence). CDR3 length equals 16 residues. Trimming stripped 0 bases from V and 7 bases from J, with 14 bases between. The CDR3 spells CASSLAPTGLNSPLHF. DNA of the CDR3: TGTGCCAGCAGCTTGGCCCCGACAGGCCTAAATTCACCCCTCCACTTT.

The chain is built from TRBV28 and TRBJ1-5, with D tentatively TRBD1 (6 bases). CDR3 length: 17 residues. V was pared by 4 bases and J by 3 bases, with 19 bases between. Germline V gives CDR1 MDHEN, CDR2 SYDVKM. In nucleotides, the CDR3 is TGTGCCAGCAGTTGGCCGACAGCGGGGGGGCCCAATCAGCCCCAGCATTTT. Translation gives CASSWPTAGGPNQPQHF.

The V and J genes are TRBV11-3 and TRBJ2-5, with a weak D call TRBD1 (6 bases). The V end was cut by 6 bases, the J end by 3 bases, with 11 bases between. This CDR3 has 13 amino acids. The germline gives CDR1 SGHNT, CDR2 YENEEA. Written as DNA, the CDR3 is TGTGCCAGCAGTCATTCAGGGGAAGAGACCCAGTACTTC. This encodes CASSHSGEETQYF.

The gene calls are TRBV4-2 and TRBJ1-5, with TRBD1 as a possible D gene (5 bases). The V gene's germline CDR1 is LGHNA and CDR2 YNFKEQ. This CDR3 has 19 amino acids. V was pared by 2 bases and J by 0 bases, with 20 bases between. The CDR3 DNA sequence: TGTGCCAGCAGCCAATTATCGGGGGGATCGCTGAATAGCAATCAGCCCCAGCATTTT. Its protein is CASSQLSGGSLNSNQPQHF.

The chain joins TRBV27 to TRBJ1-2; 7 bases fit TRBD1. Germline V gene data show CDR1 as MNHEY and CDR2 as SMNVEV (reference sequence). This CDR3 contains 15 residues. V lost 3 bases to trimming and J lost 1 base; unmatched junction nucleotides: 5. The DNA of the CDR3 is TGTGCCAGCAGTTTCTCAAACAGGGGTAACTATGGCTACACCTTC. This encodes CASSFSNRGNYGYTF.

The chain carries TRBV7-2 and TRBJ1-5; the match to TRBD1 covers 7 bases. V was pared by 5 bases and J by 3 bases, with 7 bases of the junction left unmatched. The CDR3 covers 15 residues. Germline CDR1 is SGHTA and CDR2 is FQGNSA. The CDR3: CASSPGQVNNQPQHF. The CDR3 DNA is TGTGCCAGCAGCCCCGGACAGGTCAACAATCAGCCCCAGCATTTT.

V gene TRBV9 combines with J gene TRBJ1-1, with a tentative D call TRBD1 (5 bases). CDR3 size: 14 residues. CDR1 SGDLS and CDR2 YYNGEE come from the germline V gene. The V end lost 7 bases, the J end lost 5 bases, and 18 bases lay between the germline ends. The DNA for the CDR3 is TGTGCCAGCGACGCGACGGGGGGTAGGACTGAAGCTTTCTTT. It translates to CASDATGGRTEAFF. The full variable domain, completed using reference TRBV9 and TRBJ1-1, is DSGVTQTPKHLITATGQRVTLRCSPRSGDLSVYWYQQSLDQGLQFLIQYYNGEERAKGNILERFSAQQFPDLHSELNLSSLELGDSALYFCASDATGGRTEAFFGQGTRLTVV.

This rearrangement joins TRBV6-2 or TRBV6-3 to TRBJ2-1, with D possibly being TRBD2 (6 bases). CDR3 length: 15 residues. The germline V gene encodes CDR1 MNHEY and CDR2 SVGEGT. Trimming stripped 1 base from V and 4 bases from J, with 11 bases between. The CDR3 sequence is CASSYYASVYNEQFF. The CDR3 DNA reads TGTGCCAGCAGTTACTATGCTAGCGTGTACAATGAGCAGTTCTTC.

V is TRBV7-8 and J is TRBJ2-5; the match to TRBD2 covers 7 bases. Trimming removed 3 bases from V and 6 bases from J; junction bases left unmatched: 7. Germline V lookup: CDR1 SGHVS, CDR2 FQNEAQ. The CDR3 extends over 14 amino acids. The CDR3 bases are TGTGCCAGCAGCTTTATCGCGGGAGCCCAGACCCAGTACTTC. Encoded protein: CASSFIAGAQTQYF.

The chain employs TRBV9 and TRBJ1-4; D not resolved. CDR1 SGDLS and CDR2 YYNGEE come from the germline V gene. V was trimmed by 3 bases and J by 0 bases, leaving 9 bases between them. The length of the CDR3 is 15 residues. The CDR3 nucleotides read TGTGCCAGCAGCGCCGGAGGGTCAACTAATGAAAAACTGTTTTTT. Translation: CASSAGGSTNEKLFF.

This clone was detected a few times. This chain links TRBV11-3 with TRBJ2-7; 7 bases are shared with TRBD1. V lost 2 bases, J lost 5 bases, and 6 bases stayed unmatched. The germline CDR1 and CDR2 sequences are SGHNT and YENEEA. The CDR3 totals 14 residues. Here the CDR3 DNA reads TGTGCCAGCAGCTTATCAACAGGGGACGACGAGCAGTACTTC. It is translated as CASSLSTGDDEQYF.

This chain uses TRBV4-1 with TRBJ1-6, with D possibly being TRBD1 (6 bases). The CDR3 length is 15 residues. V was pared by 4 bases and J by 10 bases, with 17 bases between. Per the germline V gene, CDR1 is MGHRA and CDR2 is YSYEKL. The CDR3 bases are TGCGCCAGCAGCCGCGAGGGGGTGCAGGGCTCACCCCTCCACTTT. This encodes CASSREGVQGSPLHF.

J is TRBJ1-2 and V is TRBV29-1; no definite D call. Trimming pared 4 bases from V and 6 bases from J, leaving 15 bases between. Germline CDR1 reads SQVTM; CDR2 reads ANQGSEA. This CDR3 has 13 residues. The CDR3 coding sequence is TGCAGCGTTGGGGCGGGGAGGGTGGATGGCTACACCTTC. Translating it yields CSVGAGRVDGYTF.